The 30 T cell receptor beta chains below were found in one sample sequenced in a study of T cell responses to AZD1222 COVID-19 vaccine. TCRdb keeps only in-frame clones here, not all; method: immunoSEQ multiplex PCR. The sample yields 160,000 or so clones, over 80% seen once. This specimen was peripheral blood, taken 28 days after the second dose of the MenACWY control vaccine. Every receptor here comes from an adult who received the MenACWY meningococcal vaccine as a control.

The chain carries TRBV30 and TRBJ2-5; D is possibly TRBD2 (6 bases). Germline values: CDR1 GTSNPN, CDR2 SVGIG (reference sequence). V was cut by 0 bases and J by 5 bases, with 16 bases left in between. The CDR3 extends over 15 amino acids. The CDR3 bases are TGTGCCTGGAGTGTAGAGGGATACGCGGGGGAGACCCAGTACTTC. This gives the protein CAWSVEGYAGETQYF.

DNA of the CDR3: TGCGCCAGCAGCTTGGGACACAATGAGCAGTTCTTC. Its translation is CASSLGHNEQFF. The rearrangement joins TRBV5-1 to TRBJ2-1; the D is unclear. The CDR3 extends over 12 amino acids. V dropped 0 bases and J dropped 5 bases, with 3 bases sitting between them. The V gene's germline CDR1 is SGHRS and CDR2 YFSETQ.

The chain recombines TRBV6-2 or TRBV6-3 with TRBJ1-5, with 9 nucleotides matching TRBD1. Germline CDR1 reads MNHEY; CDR2 reads SVGEGT. The trim removed 5 bases at V and 6 bases at J, leaving 5 bases unmatched. The CDR3 has 14 residues. Written as DNA, the CDR3 is TGTGCCAGCAGTGGGACAGGGTCCACTCAGCCCCAGCATTTT. It yields the protein CASSGTGSTQPQHF.

The V gene is TRBV5-1, the J gene TRBJ1-5; 9 bases agree with TRBD1. After removal of 0 bases from V and 4 bases from J, the junction contained 2 bases not matched to a gene. Germline V lookup: CDR1 SGHRS, CDR2 YFSETQ. The CDR3 consists of 15 residues. DNA of the CDR3: TGCGCCAGCAGCTTGGGGGACAGGGAAAATCAGCCCCAGCATTTT. Translation: CASSLGDRENQPQHF.

The rearrangement links TRBV19 to TRBJ2-7; TRBD2 matches at 7 bases. With 6 bases clipped from V and 4 bases from J, the junction kept 12 bases outside the gene matches. This CDR3 spans 15 amino acids. CDR1 is LNHDA, CDR2 SQIVND, per germline (reference sequence). The CDR3 nucleotides read TGTGCCAGTAGGCCCTACCCGGCGGGAGCGTACGAGCAGTACTTC. Translation: CASRPYPAGAYEQYF.

This sequence joins TRBV19 and TRBJ1-2; D is possibly TRBD1 (5 bases). V was cut by 3 bases and J by 5 bases, with 16 bases left in between. Germline CDR1 LNHDA, CDR2 SQIVND (reference sequence). The CDR3 consists of 15 residues. CDR3 amino acids: CASSITSTGRYGYTF. CDR3 DNA sequence: TGTGCCAGTAGTATTACGTCTACAGGAAGATATGGCTACACCTTC.

CDR3 sequence: CASSIPQGRELFF. CDR3 DNA: TGTGCCAGTAGTATCCCCCAGGGCCGGGAGCTGTTTTTT. V gene TRBV19 combines with J gene TRBJ2-2; D is possibly TRBD1 (5 bases). The germline V gene encodes CDR1 LNHDA and CDR2 SQIVND (reference sequence). V shed 3 bases and J shed 9 bases, with 11 bases lying between them. The CDR3 covers 13 residues.

This chain joins TRBV21-1 and TRBJ2-7. TRBV21-1 is designated a pseudogene. CDR3 length: 13 amino acids. CDR3 coding DNA: TGTGCCAGCGCTACCAGGAGATACTACGAGCAGTACTTC. Translating gives CASATRRYYEQYF.

The chain uses TRBV7-9 and TRBJ1-2, with TRBD1 identical over 8 bases. J gave up 0 bases and V 4 bases, and 7 bases lay outside the gene matches. Germline CDR1 and CDR2: SEHNR and FQNEAQ (reference sequence). The CDR3 runs to 16 residues. In DNA, the CDR3 is TGTGCCAGCAGCTCCCCCAGGGGGCGTCCTAACTATGGCTACACCTTC. Translating gives CASSSPRGRPNYGYTF.

V usage is TRBV9 and J usage is TRBJ1-5, with D possibly matching TRBD1 (5 bases). V lost 4 bases and J lost 0, with 11 bases in between. This CDR3 contains 15 residues. Germline CDR1 is SGDLS and CDR2 is YYNGEE. This chain's CDR3 is CASSPRGDSNQPQHF. In nucleotides, the CDR3 is TGTGCCAGCAGCCCTCGGGGGGATAGCAATCAGCCCCAGCATTTT.

The rearrangement links TRBV16 to TRBJ1-2, with 7 positions matching TRBD1. With 4 bases clipped from V and 8 bases from J, the junction kept 7 bases outside the gene matches. The CDR3 is made up of 13 amino acids. Germline V lookup: CDR1 KGHSY, CDR2 FQNENV. The CDR3 coding sequence is TGTGCCAGCAGCCCGACAGGGATAGGCGGCTACACCTTC. It translates to CASSPTGIGGYTF.

J is TRBJ1-6 and V is TRBV25-1; D unclear. From germline, CDR1 is MGHDK and CDR2 SYGVNS. V lost 6 bases and J lost 5, with 8 bases in between. CDR3 length: 13 residues. CDR3 in amino acids: CASSISHNSPLHF. The CDR3 bases are TGTGCCAGCAGCATATCCCATAATTCACCCCTCCACTTT.

CDR3 nucleotide sequence: TGCAGTGCTAGTCGACAGGGTGTGGGGGATCAGCCCCAGCATTTT. Residues: CSASRQGVGDQPQHF. The V call is TRBV20-1, the J call TRBJ1-5; 7 positions agree with TRBD1. Looked up from germline, CDR1 is DFQATT and CDR2 is SNEGSKA (reference sequence). CDR3 length: 15 amino acids. Trimming at V came to 3 bases and at J to 5 bases, leaving 10 bases not matched to a gene.

The CDR3 spells CASSLGFFASTYGYTF. The CDR3 bases are TGTGCCAGCAGTCTAGGTTTTTTCGCCAGTACCTATGGCTACACCTTC. The chain employs TRBV11-2 and TRBJ1-2, with D unclear. CDR3 length: 16 residues. Per the germline V gene, CDR1 is SGHAT and CDR2 is FQNNGV. The V gene lost 6 bases and the J gene lost 4 bases, with 21 bases spanning the gap.

This sequence joins TRBV19 and TRBJ2-2; the match to TRBD1 covers 7 bases. This CDR3 has 15 residues. The V gene's germline CDR1 is LNHDA and CDR2 SQIVND (reference sequence). Germline trimming cut 1 base from V and 4 bases from J; bases unmatched to any gene: 3. The CDR3 DNA is TGTGCCAGTAGTATAGGGGGACAGCTCACCGGGGAGCTGTTTTTT. Amino acid sequence: CASSIGGQLTGELFF. The variable domain in full, completed from reference TRBV19 and TRBJ2-2, reads DGGITQSPKYLFRKEGQNVTLSCEQNLNHDAMYWYRQDPGQGLRLIYYSQIVNDFQKGDIAEGYSVSREKKESFPLTVTSAQKNPTAFYLCASSIGGQLTGELFFGEGSRLTVL.

This chain connects TRBV5-1 to TRBJ1-2; tentative D call: TRBD1 (5 bases). V lost 1 base and J 8 bases, leaving 15 bases between the germline ends. The germline V gene encodes CDR1 SGHRS and CDR2 YFSETQ. CDR3 length equals 14 residues. Here the CDR3 DNA reads TGCGCCAGCAGCTTGTACGGGGCGCCGGAAGGCTACACCTTC. Translation: CASSLYGAPEGYTF.

The chain is built from TRBV7-2 and TRBJ1-6, with D maybe TRBD1 (5 bases). Germline CDR1 is SGHTA and CDR2 is FQGNSA. Deletions cut 1 base from V and 10 bases from J, with 20 bases between. There are 17 residues in the CDR3. CDR3 protein: CASSLGSPGYRGSPLHF. The CDR3 region has the DNA TGTGCCAGCAGCTTAGGAAGCCCAGGGTACCGCGGCTCACCCCTCCACTTT.

The chain is built from TRBV7-2 and TRBJ1-1; TRBD1 is a possible D gene (5 bases). Trimming took 4 bases from V and 0 from J, leaving 15 bases between them. Germline V lookup: CDR1 SGHTA, CDR2 FQGNSA. The CDR3 loop spans 16 amino acids. CDR3 amino acids: CASSSMDGGMNTEAFF. In DNA form, the CDR3 reads TGTGCCAGCAGCTCCATGGACGGGGGGATGAACACTGAAGCTTTCTTT.

The chain couples TRBV28 to TRBJ2-7; TRBD2 might be the D (6 bases). Germline V gene sequence: CDR1 MDHEN, CDR2 SYDVKM. V was shortened by 6 bases and J by 4 bases, with 16 bases between the two germline ends. CDR3 length: 14 residues. DNA of the CDR3: TGTGCCAGCAGCGTCTGGGGGAGGATTTACGAGCAGTACTTC. Its protein product is CASSVWGRIYEQYF.

The chain employs TRBV28 and TRBJ2-7, with D unresolved. V was cut by 9 bases and J by 1 base, with 10 bases left in between. The CDR3 contains 12 residues. CDR1 and CDR2 (germline): MDHEN, SYDVKM. In DNA form, the CDR3 reads TGTGCCAGTACGGGTGGATCCTACGAGCAGTACTTC. Amino acids: CASTGGSYEQYF.

The chain links TRBV4-2 to TRBJ2-7; D may correspond to TRBD1 or TRBD2 (5 bases each). Trimming removed 1 base at V and 4 bases at J, with 17 bases between. The length of the CDR3 is 16 residues. From germline, CDR1 is LGHNA and CDR2 YNFKEQ. CDR3 amino acids: CASSQVRAGGGYEQYF. DNA for the CDR3: TGTGCCAGCAGCCAAGTTCGGGCAGGTGGGGGATACGAGCAGTACTTC.

The chain joins TRBV2 to TRBJ1-2; tentatively, D is TRBD1 (6 bases). The CDR3 totals 14 residues. Germline V gives CDR1 SNHLY, CDR2 FYNNEI. The V and J ends lost 0 bases and 7 bases respectively, with 12 bases between them. This CDR3 is CASSEATGRAGYTF. The CDR3 nucleotides read TGTGCCAGCAGTGAAGCTACAGGGAGGGCTGGCTACACCTTC. Drawing the rest from reference TRBV2 and TRBJ1-2, the complete variable domain is EPEVTQTPSHQVTQMGQEVILRCVPISNHLYFYWYRQILGQKVEFLVSFYNNEISEKSEIFDDQFSVERPDGSNFTLKIRSTKLEDSAMYFCASSEATGRAGYTFGSGTRLTVV.

The rearrangement uses TRBV2 and TRBJ1-2; 7 nucleotides line up with TRBD1. The CDR3 consists of 14 residues. The germline CDR1 and CDR2 sequences are SNHLY and FYNNEI. The V gene end was trimmed by 7 bases and the J gene end by 4 bases; junction bases not matched to a gene: 9. The CDR3 nucleotides read TGTGCCAGCAATAGACAGGGACTCGGCTATGGCTACACCTTC. Its protein is CASNRQGLGYGYTF.

This chain joins TRBV7-2 and TRBJ1-5; 10 nucleotides line up with TRBD1. The V and J ends lost 5 bases and 4 bases, in that order; junction bases with no gene match: 2. The CDR3 runs to 14 residues. The germline gives CDR1 SGHTA, CDR2 FQGNSA. The DNA of the CDR3 is TGTGCCAGCAGCCGGACAGGGGGGAATCAGCCCCAGCATTTT. Amino acids: CASSRTGGNQPQHF.

V usage is TRBV28 and J usage is TRBJ1-4; D call uncertain. The germline V gene has CDR1 MDHEN and CDR2 SYDVKM. The V end lost 5 bases, the J end lost 3 bases, and 13 bases lay between the germline ends. This CDR3 is 15 amino acids long. The CDR3 DNA is TGTGCCAGCAGTCCAGTGGGCGAGGCTAATGAAAAACTGTTTTTT. Its translation is CASSPVGEANEKLFF.

V and J are TRBV18 and TRBJ2-7; D might be TRBD2 (6 bases). The CDR3 is made up of 16 amino acids. Trimming left V 2 bases short and J 3 bases short, with 17 bases between. The germline V gene encodes CDR1 KGHSH and CDR2 LQKENI. Here the CDR3 DNA reads TGTGCCAGCTCACCAGGGGCCTCACGGGGGTACTACGAGCAGTACTTC. Amino acid sequence: CASSPGASRGYYEQYF.

J is TRBJ2-7 and V is TRBV11-2; D perhaps matches TRBD1 (6 bases). The CDR3 runs to 13 residues. CDR1 SGHAT and CDR2 FQNNGV come from the germline V gene. The V end lost 3 bases, the J end lost 6 bases, and 12 bases lay between the germline ends. This CDR3 is CASSFGLGGEQYF. The CDR3, as DNA: TGTGCCAGCAGCTTCGGTTTAGGGGGCGAGCAGTACTTC.

The chain recombines TRBV19 with TRBJ1-2; TRBD1 aligns across 7 bases. Trimming cost V 3 bases and J 3 bases; bases outside gene matches: 7. The CDR3 is 15 amino acids. Germline lookup yields CDR1 LNHDA and CDR2 SQIVND (reference sequence). The CDR3 loop is CASSIFGQAYYGYTF. In DNA form, the CDR3 reads TGTGCCAGTAGTATTTTTGGACAGGCCTACTATGGCTACACCTTC.

This clone was seen a handful of times. The J gene is TRBJ2-7, the V gene TRBV4-2; TRBD2 matches at 8 bases. J lost 4 bases, V lost 0 bases, and 11 bases had no gene match. The CDR3 contains 17 residues. From germline, CDR1 is LGHNA and CDR2 YNFKEQ. Here the CDR3 DNA reads TGTGCCAGCAGCCAAGATCAGGGAGCGGGAGTGTGGTACGAGCAGTACTTC. This translates into CASSQDQGAGVWYEQYF.

The chain joins TRBV10-3 to TRBJ2-7; maybe TRBD2 (6 bases). There are 11 residues in the CDR3. Germline CDR1 ENHRY, CDR2 SYGVKD. V lost 9 bases, J lost 9 bases, and 15 bases lay in between. This CDR3 reads CAIRDVGGQYF. The CDR3 coding sequence is TGTGCCATTCGGGACGTGGGGGGGCAGTACTTC.